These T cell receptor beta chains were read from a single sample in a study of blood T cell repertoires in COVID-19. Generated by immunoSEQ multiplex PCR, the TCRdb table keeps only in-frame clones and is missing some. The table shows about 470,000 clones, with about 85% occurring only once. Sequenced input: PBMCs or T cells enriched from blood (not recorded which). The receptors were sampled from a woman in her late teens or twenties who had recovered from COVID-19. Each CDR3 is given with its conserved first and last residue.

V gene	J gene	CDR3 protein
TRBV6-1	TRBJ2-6	CASSEGDSWEISGANVLTF
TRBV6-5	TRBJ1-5	CASTLMGTGNQPQHF
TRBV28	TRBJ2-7	CASSTGGPYEQYF
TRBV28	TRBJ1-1	CASSLAANTEAFF
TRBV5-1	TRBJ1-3	CASSLSSQTGNTIYF
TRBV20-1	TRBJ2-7	CSASAREVSYEQYF
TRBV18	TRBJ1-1	CASSPLGQSYAEAFF
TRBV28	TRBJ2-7	CASSLEAPVEQYF
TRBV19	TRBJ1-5	CASSPWGGTGGDQPQHF
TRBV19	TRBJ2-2	CASSTGSQTGELFF
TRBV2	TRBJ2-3	CASLRTETTDTQYF
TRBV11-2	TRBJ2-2	CASSFAGDTGELFF
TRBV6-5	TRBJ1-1	CASRGRGGDEAFF
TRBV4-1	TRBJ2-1	CASSQAGTSDPYNEQFF
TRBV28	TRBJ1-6	CASNPNRTGKLHF
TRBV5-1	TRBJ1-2	CASSSTGINYGYTF
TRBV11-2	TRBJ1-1	CASRGWSNTEAFF
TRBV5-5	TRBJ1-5	CASSLDRSTQHF
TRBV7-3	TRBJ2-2	CASSQPRPAGGVTGELFF